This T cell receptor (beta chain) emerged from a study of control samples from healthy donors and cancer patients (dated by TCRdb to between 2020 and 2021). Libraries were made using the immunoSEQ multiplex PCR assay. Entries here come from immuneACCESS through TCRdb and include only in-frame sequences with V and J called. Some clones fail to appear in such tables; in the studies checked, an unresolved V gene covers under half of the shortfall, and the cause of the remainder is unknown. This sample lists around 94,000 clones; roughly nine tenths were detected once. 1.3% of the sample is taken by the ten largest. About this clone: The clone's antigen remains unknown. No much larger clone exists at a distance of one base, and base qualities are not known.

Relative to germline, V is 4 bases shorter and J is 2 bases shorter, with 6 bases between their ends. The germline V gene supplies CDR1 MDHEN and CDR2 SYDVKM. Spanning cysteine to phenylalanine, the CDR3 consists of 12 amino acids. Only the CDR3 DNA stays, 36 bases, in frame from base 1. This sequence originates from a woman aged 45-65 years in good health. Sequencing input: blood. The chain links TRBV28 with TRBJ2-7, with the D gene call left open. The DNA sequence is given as TGTGCCAGCAGTTCCCACCCCTACGAGCAGTACTTC. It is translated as CASSSHPYEQYF.